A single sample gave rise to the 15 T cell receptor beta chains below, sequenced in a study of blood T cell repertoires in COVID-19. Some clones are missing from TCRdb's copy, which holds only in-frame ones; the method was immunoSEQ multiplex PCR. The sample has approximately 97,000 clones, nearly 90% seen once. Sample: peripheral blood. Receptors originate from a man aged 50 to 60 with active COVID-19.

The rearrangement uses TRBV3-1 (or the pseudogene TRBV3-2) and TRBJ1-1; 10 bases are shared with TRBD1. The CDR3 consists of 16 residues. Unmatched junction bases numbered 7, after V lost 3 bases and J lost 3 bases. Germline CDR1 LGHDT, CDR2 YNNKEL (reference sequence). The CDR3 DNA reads TGTGCCAGCAGCCACCGGGACAGGGGTCTTTACACTGAAGCTTTCTTT. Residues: CASSHRDRGLYTEAFF.

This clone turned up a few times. The CDR3 region has the DNA TGCAGTGCTGGTAGCGGAACGGCCCAGTACTTC. This codes for CSAGSGTAQYF. The chain carries TRBV20-1 and TRBJ2-5, with D perhaps TRBD2 (6 bases). Germline CDR1 is DFQATT and CDR2 is SNEGSKA (reference sequence). This CDR3 region has 11 residues. The ends were cut back, 5 bases at V and 9 bases at J, with 13 bases in the middle.

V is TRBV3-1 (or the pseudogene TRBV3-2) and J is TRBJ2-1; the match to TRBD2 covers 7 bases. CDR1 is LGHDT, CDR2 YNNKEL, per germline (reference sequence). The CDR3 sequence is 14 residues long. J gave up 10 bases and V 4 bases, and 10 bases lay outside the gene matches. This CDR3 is CASSLRDYQGEQFF. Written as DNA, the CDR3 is TGTGCCAGCAGCCTACGGGACTATCAGGGAGAGCAGTTCTTC.

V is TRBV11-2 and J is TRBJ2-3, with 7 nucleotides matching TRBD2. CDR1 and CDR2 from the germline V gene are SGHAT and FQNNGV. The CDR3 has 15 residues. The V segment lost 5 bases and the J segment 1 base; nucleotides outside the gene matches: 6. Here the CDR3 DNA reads TGTGCCAGCAGCCCCCAACGGGGGGGCACAGATACGCAGTATTTT. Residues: CASSPQRGGTDTQYF. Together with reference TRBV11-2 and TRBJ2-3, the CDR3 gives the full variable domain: EAGVAQSPRYKIIEKRQSVAFWCNPISGHATLYWYQQILGQGPKLLIQFQNNGVVDDSQLPKDRFSAERLKGVDSTLKIQPAKLEDSAVYLCASSPQRGGTDTQYFGPGTRLTVL.

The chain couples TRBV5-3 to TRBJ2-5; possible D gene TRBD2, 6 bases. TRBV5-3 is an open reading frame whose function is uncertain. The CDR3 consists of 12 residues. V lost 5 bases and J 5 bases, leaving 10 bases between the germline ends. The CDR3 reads CARRTSGETQYF. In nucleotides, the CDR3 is TGTGCCAGAAGGACGAGCGGGGAGACCCAGTACTTC.

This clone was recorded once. CDR3 protein: CAISDRDRGIYEQYF. The CDR3 nucleotides are TGTGCCATCAGTGACCGGGACAGGGGAATCTACGAGCAGTACTTC. The chain uses TRBV10-3 and TRBJ2-7; TRBD1 aligns across 10 bases. CDR3 length: 15 residues. Germline trimming cut 3 bases from V and 3 bases from J; bases unmatched to any gene: 5. Germline-derived CDR1 and CDR2 are ENHRY and SYGVKD.

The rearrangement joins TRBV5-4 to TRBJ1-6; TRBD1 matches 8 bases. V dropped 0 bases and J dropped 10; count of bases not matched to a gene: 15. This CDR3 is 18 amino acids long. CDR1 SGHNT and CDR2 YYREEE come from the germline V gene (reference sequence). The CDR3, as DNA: TGTGCCAGCAGCTTGGCGGGGCCAGGGGGCTTACAGCGGTCACCCCTCCACTTT. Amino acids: CASSLAGPGGLQRSPLHF.

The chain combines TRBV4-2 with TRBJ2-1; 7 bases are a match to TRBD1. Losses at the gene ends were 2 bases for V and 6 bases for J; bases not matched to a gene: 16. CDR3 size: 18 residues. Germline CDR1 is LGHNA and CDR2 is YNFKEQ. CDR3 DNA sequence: TGTGCCAGCAGCCAAAACCCTGCGGCCGGGACAGCCGGCAATGAGCAGTTCTTC. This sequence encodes CASSQNPAAGTAGNEQFF.

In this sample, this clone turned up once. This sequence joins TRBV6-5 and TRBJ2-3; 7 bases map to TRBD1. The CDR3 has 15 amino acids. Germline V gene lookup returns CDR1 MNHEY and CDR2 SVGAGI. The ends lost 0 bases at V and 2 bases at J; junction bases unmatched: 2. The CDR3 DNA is TGTGCCAGCAGTTACTCGAGGGGGCTCACAGATACGCAGTATTTT. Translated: CASSYSRGLTDTQYF.

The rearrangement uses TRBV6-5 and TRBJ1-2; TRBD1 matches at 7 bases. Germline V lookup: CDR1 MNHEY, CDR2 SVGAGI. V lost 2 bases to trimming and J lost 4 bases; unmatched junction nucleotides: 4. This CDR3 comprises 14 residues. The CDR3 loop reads CASSYGPGGYGYTF. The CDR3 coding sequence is TGTGCCAGCAGTTACGGTCCAGGGGGCTATGGCTACACCTTC.

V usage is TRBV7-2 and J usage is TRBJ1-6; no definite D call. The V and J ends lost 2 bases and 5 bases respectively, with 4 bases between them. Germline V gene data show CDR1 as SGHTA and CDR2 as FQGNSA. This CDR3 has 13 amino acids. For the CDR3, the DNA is TGTGCCAGCAGCTTACTAAATAATTCACCCCTCCACTTT. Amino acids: CASSLLNNSPLHF. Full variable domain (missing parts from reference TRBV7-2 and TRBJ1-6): GAGVSQSPSNKVTEKGKDVELRCDPISGHTALYWYRQSLGQGLEFLIYFQGNSAPDKSGLPSDRFSAERTGGSVSTLTIQRTQQEDSAVYLCASSLLNNSPLHFGNGTRLTVT.

The CDR3 loop is CASSYLGQSGNTIYF. The DNA for the CDR3 is TGTGCCAGCAGCTACCTCGGACAGTCGGGAAACACCATATATTTT. The chain has TRBV6-6 and TRBJ1-3; TRBD1 is a possible D gene (6 bases). This CDR3 has 15 amino acids. Per the germline V gene, CDR1 is MNHNY and CDR2 is SVGAGI (reference sequence). V was cut by 6 bases and J by 4 bases, with 16 bases left in between.

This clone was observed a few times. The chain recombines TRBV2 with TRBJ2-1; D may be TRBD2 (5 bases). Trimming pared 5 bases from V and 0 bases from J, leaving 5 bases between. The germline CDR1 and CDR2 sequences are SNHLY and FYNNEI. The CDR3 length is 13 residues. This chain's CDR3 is CASSRDSYNEQFF. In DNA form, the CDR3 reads TGTGCCAGCAGTCGGGACTCCTACAATGAGCAGTTCTTC. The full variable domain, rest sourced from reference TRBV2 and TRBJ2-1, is EPEVTQTPSHQVTQMGQEVILRCVPISNHLYFYWYRQILGQKVEFLVSFYNNEISEKSEIFDDQFSVERPDGSNFTLKIRSTKLEDSAMYFCASSRDSYNEQFFGPGTRLTVL.

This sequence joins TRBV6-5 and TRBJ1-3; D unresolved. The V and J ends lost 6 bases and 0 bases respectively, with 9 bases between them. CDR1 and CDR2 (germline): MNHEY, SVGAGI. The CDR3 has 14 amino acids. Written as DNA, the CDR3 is TGTGCCAGCAGGAGGGCCTCCTCTGGAAACACCATATATTTT. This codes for CASRRASSGNTIYF.

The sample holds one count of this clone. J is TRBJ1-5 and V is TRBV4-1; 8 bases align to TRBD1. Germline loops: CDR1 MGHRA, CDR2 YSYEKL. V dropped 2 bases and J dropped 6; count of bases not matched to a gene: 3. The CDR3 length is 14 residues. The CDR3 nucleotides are TGCGCCAGCAGCCAACAGGGGGCCGGTCAGCCCCAGCATTTT. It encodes CASSQQGAGQPQHF.